This T cell receptor (beta chain) was identified during a study of radiation and T cells in renal cell carcinoma. The V end was cut by 3 bases, the J end by 6 bases, with 8 bases between. The CDR3 is 13 residues long. The germline gives CDR1 SEHNR, CDR2 FQNEAQ (reference sequence). The study's findings and limits: Top tumor clonotypes rose in blood 2 weeks post-radiation, then contracted.

This clone was counted only a few times. As yet, its antigen is unknown. The assay was immunoSEQ multiplex PCR, and TCRdb's table has in-frame clones only and misses some. The profile covers roughly 86,000 clones, with over 80% appearing a single time and approximately 8.8% taken by the ten largest. The sample's time point: blood 4 weeks post-SBRT, at nephrectomy. Treatment reported: 15 Gy SBRT to primary tumor, nephrectomy 4 weeks later. Nephrectomy followed 15 Gy stereotactic body radiation by 4 weeks. Serial blood draws occurred at baseline and 2 and 4 weeks post-SBRT. The tumor was a clear cell renal cell carcinoma.

This sequence originates from a man aged 50-60 years with renal cell carcinoma. Sample: blood, taken from a patient whose treatment included radiotherapy and nephrectomy. The genes are TRBV7-9 and TRBJ2-2; D gene unclear. CDR3 DNA: TGTGCCAGCAGCTTTACTTTGTCCGGGGAGCTGTTTTTT. It encodes CASSFTLSGELFF.